This T cell receptor (beta chain) was obtained from a study of blood T cell repertoires in COVID-19. V gave up 3 bases and J gave up 3 bases; unmatched junction bases: 9. CDR1 and CDR2 (germline): SGHRS, YFSETQ. This CDR3 has 16 amino acids. Original analysis: Amplification with reference gene primers provided the estimates of nucleated cell counts. Using immunoSEQ multiplex PCR, the repertoire was profiled, and TCRdb retains in-frame clones only, with some absent. The V and J calls and clone size come from that table; D and trimming were worked out from the DNA. The sample records about 190,000 clones, roughly 89% being singletons.

This sequence was found in a woman aged 18-29 years who had recovered from COVID-19. The rearrangement links TRBV5-1 to TRBJ2-1; 7 nucleotides align to TRBD1. Sequenced input: peripheral blood. The CDR3 nucleotides read TGCGCCAGCAGCTCGCCGGGACAGAAAGGCTACAATGAGCAGTTCTTC. The encoded protein is CASSSPGQKGYNEQFF.